This entry lists 29 T cell receptor beta chains sequenced from one sample in a study of OX40 agonist ivuxolimab in advanced cancers. The method was the immunoSEQ multiplex PCR assay. Sourced from immuneACCESS, this table was stored by TCRdb with only in-frame sequences that have V and J called. A share of the clones is absent; for the studies checked, an unresolved V gene accounts for under half, and the remainder has no known explanation. The sample table lists about 32,000 clones, roughly 76% of them with a count of one. The ten top clones hold about a fifth of the sample. The material sequenced was CD4+ or CD8+ T cells sorted from blood, taken in a trial of the OX40 agonist ivuxolimab. These receptors were taken from an adult with an advanced solid tumor such as melanoma, head and neck, liver or kidney cancer.

V gene TRBV4-1 combines with J gene TRBJ2-3; tentative D call: TRBD2 (6 bases). Germline CDR1 is MGHRA and CDR2 is YSYEKL. V was cut by 3 bases and J by 4 bases, with 17 bases left in between. The CDR3 is 16 residues long. The CDR3 region is CASSHREGTGADTQYF. Written as DNA, the CDR3 is TGCGCCAGCAGCCACCGGGAAGGGACGGGGGCAGATACGCAGTATTTT.

The genes are TRBV11-2 and TRBJ2-1, with 9 bases aligning to TRBD1. The J segment lost 13 bases and the V segment lost 1 base, leaving 8 bases of the junction unmatched. The germline gives CDR1 SGHAT, CDR2 FQNNGV. The CDR3 extends over 14 amino acids. The CDR3 DNA reads as TGTGCCAGCAGCTTAGCCCGTGGGACAGGGTATCAGTTCTTC. It specifies CASSLARGTGYQFF.

Relative to its sample, this clone is medium-sized. The gene calls are TRBV10-3 and TRBJ2-2; D gene ambiguous. This CDR3 has 13 amino acids. The V end was cut by 6 bases, the J end by 1 base, with 6 bases between. From germline, CDR1 is ENHRY and CDR2 SYGVKD. This CDR3 is CAIRDGNTGELFF. The CDR3 DNA sequence: TGTGCCATCAGGGACGGGAACACCGGGGAGCTGTTTTTT.

The chain uses TRBV6-5 and TRBJ2-3; D not resolved. Trimming shortened V by 2 bases and J by 2 bases, and 11 bases separated the two germline ends. Germline CDR1 and CDR2: MNHEY and SVGAGI. This CDR3 has 15 residues. CDR3 sequence: CASSYMAETTDTQYF. The CDR3 coding sequence is TGTGCCAGCAGTTACATGGCAGAAACCACAGATACGCAGTATTTT.

DNA for the CDR3: TGTGCCAGCTCTTCTGTTGCGAACACTGAAGCTTTCTTT. It translates to CASSSVANTEAFF. V gene TRBV18 combines with J gene TRBJ1-1, with D uncertain. Looked up from germline, CDR1 is KGHSH and CDR2 is LQKENI. Trimming left V 6 bases short and J 1 base short, with 9 bases between. CDR3 length equals 13 residues.

V usage is TRBV7-2 and J usage is TRBJ2-1; 9 bases are shared with TRBD2. V gave up 2 bases and J gave up 9 bases; unmatched junction bases: 14. This CDR3 contains 17 residues. The germline V gene encodes CDR1 SGHTA and CDR2 FQGNSA. The DNA for the CDR3 is TGTGCCAGCAGCTTAACATGGACTAGCGTCGGAGGGGTTGAGCAGTTCTTC. Amino acid sequence: CASSLTWTSVGGVEQFF.

This chain uses TRBV5-5 with TRBJ1-2; D is undetermined. The CDR3 is 14 residues long. Germline CDR1 and CDR2: SGHKS and YYEKEE (reference sequence). Trimming took 4 bases from V and 1 from J, leaving 11 bases between them. The CDR3 DNA reads as TGTGCCAGCAGCCTCGGGCCGGTTAACTATGGCTACACCTTC. Translation gives CASSLGPVNYGYTF.

The V call is TRBV19, the J call TRBJ2-3; 8 bases match TRBD2. The CDR3 consists of 17 residues. The germline V gene encodes CDR1 LNHDA and CDR2 SQIVND (reference sequence). J gave up 6 bases and V 6 bases, and 17 bases lay outside the gene matches. CDR3 nucleotide sequence: TGTGCCAGTAGGCCCCCGGGACATCGGACTAGCAAGGATACGCAGTATTTT. Its translation: CASRPPGHRTSKDTQYF. Full variable domain (remainder filled in from reference TRBV19 and TRBJ2-3): DGGITQSPKYLFRKEGQNVTLSCEQNLNHDAMYWYRQDPGQGLRLIYYSQIVNDFQKGDIAEGYSVSREKKESFPLTVTSAQKNPTAFYLCASRPPGHRTSKDTQYFGPGTRLTVL.

The gene calls are TRBV5-1 and TRBJ1-1; D possibly corresponds to TRBD1 (5 bases). Germline assignment: CDR1 SGHRS and CDR2 YFSETQ. Trimming left V 1 base short and J 0 bases short, with 10 bases between. The CDR3 covers 15 residues. The chain's CDR3 is CASSLSGGLNTEAFF. CDR3 nucleotides: TGCGCCAGCAGCTTGTCCGGGGGGTTGAACACTGAAGCTTTCTTT.

V and J are TRBV7-9 and TRBJ2-1; 10 bases map to TRBD2. The CDR3 extends over 15 amino acids. CDR1 is SEHNR, CDR2 FQNEAQ, per germline (reference sequence). V trimming: 2 bases; J trimming: 9 bases; junction bases outside the gene matches: 7. For the CDR3, the DNA is TGTGCCAGCAGCTTACTTGCTAGCGGGAGCGGTGAGCAGTTCTTC. This translates into CASSLLASGSGEQFF.

This sequence joins TRBV29-1 and TRBJ1-6; weak D call: TRBD1 (6 bases). CDR3 size: 14 residues. Germline CDR1 and CDR2: SQVTM and ANQGSEA. V was pared by 5 bases and J by 7 bases, with 15 bases between. The DNA for the CDR3 is TGCAGCGTTAGAGTCAGGCAGGGGAATTCACCCCTCCACTTT. Protein product: CSVRVRQGNSPLHF.

Comment on this clone: The junction differs from germline at one of its ends, possibly a read error. V and J are TRBV9 and TRBJ1-2; D is perhaps TRBD1 (5 bases). This CDR3 is built from 16 residues. The V gene's germline CDR1 is SGDLS and CDR2 YYNGEE. DNA for the CDR3: TGTGCCAGCAACGTATCCGACCGGAGGGGTTTAGGTGGCTACACCTTC. Translating gives CASNVSDRRGLGGYTF.

This chain uses TRBV6-5 with TRBJ1-4; D may be TRBD1 (6 bases). Germline-derived CDR1 and CDR2 are MNHEY and SVGAGI. The CDR3 covers 15 residues. Deletions cut 6 bases from V and 0 bases from J, with 11 bases between. The CDR3 sequence is CASRRTVATNEKLFF. The CDR3, as DNA: TGTGCCAGCAGGAGGACAGTTGCAACTAATGAAAAACTGTTTTTT.

The chain carries TRBV19 and TRBJ1-4; a weak D match, TRBD1 (6 bases). The CDR3 consists of 13 residues. Trimming took off 8 bases at V and 4 bases at J, with 11 bases between the two ends. Germline V lookup: CDR1 LNHDA, CDR2 SQIVND (reference sequence). This chain's CDR3 is CASRGADNEKLFF. The DNA for the CDR3 is TGTGCCAGTCGGGGGGCTGATAATGAAAAACTGTTTTTT.

This clone was counted only a few times. J is TRBJ1-1 and V is TRBV6-4, with TRBD1 identical over 8 bases. Germline CDR1 and CDR2: MRHNA and SNTAGT. V lost 4 bases to trimming and J lost 5 bases; unmatched junction nucleotides: 6. This CDR3 is 14 amino acids long. The CDR3 sequence: CASSATGGGTEAFF. For the CDR3, the DNA is TGTGCCAGCAGTGCCACAGGGGGGGGGACTGAAGCTTTCTTT.

The rearrangement links TRBV28 to TRBJ1-5; no clear D. CDR1 and CDR2 from the germline V gene are MDHEN and SYDVKM. The CDR3 sequence is 15 residues long. V lost 2 bases and J lost 9, with 17 bases in between. In DNA, the CDR3 is TGTGCCAGCAGTTTACCGCCTCACGGCACGGGGCCCCAGCATTTT. Translating gives CASSLPPHGTGPQHF.

Sample share makes this clone medium-sized. The V call is TRBV9, the J call TRBJ1-6; perhaps TRBD1 as D (6 bases). The CDR3 sequence is 15 residues long. The germline V and J ends were trimmed by 1 base and 9 bases, with 14 bases remaining between them. Looked up from germline, CDR1 is SGDLS and CDR2 is YYNGEE. CDR3 region: CASSVRQGTGSPLHF. CDR3 nucleotides: TGTGCCAGCAGCGTAAGGCAGGGGACCGGTTCACCCCTCCACTTT.

The chain has TRBV4-2 and TRBJ1-2; tentative D call: TRBD1 (5 bases). Per germline, CDR1 LGHNA and CDR2 YNFKEQ. Trimming left V 1 base short and J 8 bases short, with 20 bases between. This CDR3 is 16 amino acids long. CDR3 in amino acids: CASSQAEGVLREGYTF. CDR3 DNA: TGTGCCAGCAGCCAAGCCGAAGGGGTCCTTAGGGAGGGCTACACCTTC.

This clone appeared once. The chain couples TRBV6-1 to TRBJ2-1, with D perhaps matching TRBD2 (5 bases). The V and J ends lost 2 bases and 10 bases respectively, with 15 bases between them. This CDR3 region has 14 residues. Germline V lookup: CDR1 MNHNS, CDR2 SASEGT. Here the CDR3 DNA reads TGTGCCAGCAGTGAACGCTCGGGGAAGTTAGAGCAGTTCTTC. Encoded protein: CASSERSGKLEQFF.

The chain is built from TRBV18 and TRBJ2-5; D gene ambiguous. Germline V lookup: CDR1 KGHSH, CDR2 LQKENI. The CDR3 covers 13 residues. V lost 2 bases to trimming and J lost 1 base, with 5 bases between them. The CDR3 spells CASSPGIQETQYF. DNA for the CDR3: TGTGCCAGCTCACCAGGGATCCAAGAGACCCAGTACTTC.

For the CDR3, the DNA is TGTGCAAGTCGCTTAGAAAAGGGGTTCTCCTACAATGAGCAGTTCTTC. It translates to CASRLEKGFSYNEQFF. The chain employs TRBV12-2 and TRBJ2-1; TRBD1 reflects the table's D call only, with no check against the DNA. TRBV12-2 is an annotated pseudogene. The CDR3 runs to 16 residues.

This sequence joins TRBV5-1 and TRBJ2-3, with TRBD2 matching 8 bases. CDR1 and CDR2 from the germline V gene are SGHRS and YFSETQ. J lost 4 bases, V lost 0 bases, and 7 bases had no gene match. CDR3 length: 16 amino acids. Written as DNA, the CDR3 is TGCGCCAGCAGCTTGGGAGACGGGAGGGCCCCAGATACGCAGTATTTT. Amino acid sequence: CASSLGDGRAPDTQYF.

This sequence joins TRBV9 and TRBJ1-1; tentative D call: TRBD1 (6 bases). This CDR3 contains 13 residues. CDR1 and CDR2 from the germline V gene are SGDLS and YYNGEE. Trimming pared 1 base from V and 6 bases from J, leaving 10 bases between. CDR3 region: CASSVSGDAEAFF. CDR3 bases: TGTGCCAGCAGCGTATCAGGGGATGCTGAAGCTTTCTTT.

The DNA for the CDR3 is TGTGCCAGTAGTATAATGGCGGGAGGGCGTACCGGGGAGCTGTTTTTT. This translates into CASSIMAGGRTGELFF. The chain has TRBV19 and TRBJ2-2; TRBD2 matches at 9 bases. Germline values: CDR1 LNHDA, CDR2 SQIVND (reference sequence). This CDR3 region has 16 residues. V was pared by 2 bases and J by 5 bases, with 6 bases of the junction left unmatched.

As concerns this clone: The junction shows a germline mismatch at one end, possibly a read error. V is TRBV7-3 and J is TRBJ1-1; D is ambiguous. Germline V gene sequence: CDR1 SGHTA, CDR2 FQGTGA. CDR3 size: 13 residues. The CDR3 region has the DNA TGTGCCGGCAGTCGAACACGGAACACTGAAGCTTTCTTT. The encoded protein is CAGSRTRNTEAFF. Full variable domain (remainder filled in from reference TRBV7-3 and TRBJ1-1): GAGVSQTPSNKVTEKGKYVELRCDPISGHTALYWYRQSLGQGPEFLIYFQGTGAADDSGLPNDRFFAVRPEGSVSTLKIQRTERGDSAVYLCAGSRTRNTEAFFGQGTRLTVV.

The chain uses TRBV5-5 and TRBJ1-5, with D maybe TRBD1 (6 bases). V was cut by 2 bases and J by 6 bases, with 9 bases left in between. Germline V CDR1 and CDR2: SGHKS, YYEKEE (reference sequence). This CDR3 comprises 13 residues. The CDR3 reads CASSLNRVQPQHF. The CDR3 coding sequence is TGTGCCAGCAGCTTAAACAGGGTTCAGCCCCAGCATTTT.

This clone was counted between two and nine times. The chain has TRBV7-6 and TRBJ2-1; D may be TRBD2 (5 bases). This CDR3 spans 16 amino acids. Trimming cost V 5 bases and J 4 bases, with 18 bases left between them. Germline-derived CDR1 and CDR2 are SGHVS and FNYEAQ. Written as DNA, the CDR3 is TGTGCCAGCAGCCACCGGGAAAGGGCCGGATACAATGAGCAGTTCTTC. As protein: CASSHRERAGYNEQFF. The full variable domain, completed using reference TRBV7-6 and TRBJ2-1, is GAGVSQSPRYKVTKRGQDVALRCDPISGHVSLYWYRQALGQGPEFLTYFNYEAQQDKSGLPNDRFSAERPEGSISTLTIQRTEQRDSAMYRCASSHRERAGYNEQFFGPGTRLTVL.

The rearrangement uses TRBV19 and TRBJ1-3, with D possibly matching TRBD1 (6 bases). The CDR3 is 14 residues long. Deletions cut 6 bases from V and 4 bases from J, with 13 bases between. The germline V gene has CDR1 LNHDA and CDR2 SQIVND (reference sequence). In nucleotides, the CDR3 is TGTGCCAGTAGCCACCGGGGACAAGGAAACACCATATATTTT. It codes for CASSHRGQGNTIYF. The variable domain in full, completed from reference TRBV19 and TRBJ1-3, reads DGGITQSPKYLFRKEGQNVTLSCEQNLNHDAMYWYRQDPGQGLRLIYYSQIVNDFQKGDIAEGYSVSREKKESFPLTVTSAQKNPTAFYLCASSHRGQGNTIYFGEGSWLTVV.

The chain links TRBV30 to TRBJ2-3, with 11 positions matching TRBD2. CDR1 and CDR2 (germline): GTSNPN, SVGIG (reference sequence). This CDR3 spans 15 amino acids. The DNA of the CDR3 is TGTGCTTTAGCGGGGGGGCGTGTGGTGGCAGATACGCAGTATTTT. Translated, it gives CALAGGRVVADTQYF.